The TCR beta chain under discussion was sequenced for a study of blood T cell repertoires in COVID-19. Looking at the study overall: The United States, Italy and Spain provided the acute and convalescent COVID-19 samples. PBMCs, B-cell-depleted T cells, or T cells were the source of the cDNA or gDNA that made up the material.

This CDR3 has 12 amino acids. Per germline, CDR1 SGHTA and CDR2 FQGNSA. The V and J ends lost 8 bases and 6 bases respectively, with 11 bases between them. Clones were read by immunoSEQ multiplex PCR, and TCRdb kept only the in-frame ones, dropping some. In the table there are fewer than 100,000 clones, roughly 84% of which are singletons. The sample comprised peripheral blood. The chain recombines TRBV7-2 with TRBJ2-1; D not certain. The receptor comes from a woman aged 50 to 60 with acute or convalescent COVID-19. Here the CDR3 DNA reads TGTGCCAGCGGGCCCTTAGTCAATGAGCAGTTCTTC. Translated, it gives CASGPLVNEQFF.